This TCR beta chain was recovered during a study of neurological immune-mediated disorders. The CDR3 is 13 residues long. The germline CDR1 and CDR2 sequences are SGHDT and YYEEEE. The V end was cut by 3 bases, the J end by 2 bases, with 7 bases between. Study-wide results and caveats: Private repertoires in all groups were suggested, as expanded clones shared no CDR3 amino acid sequences across subjects. TCR clonal expansion peaked in HTLV-1-associated myelopathy patients and was lowest in multiple sclerosis patients. The phylogenetic placement of 18 of 34 multiple sclerosis patients' repertoires in one related-CDR3 cluster constitutes a possible signature.

This clonotype was counted at least ten times. Its target is not known. The making of cDNA relied on 5'RACE with 10-nucleotide random UMIs. TCRdb re-derived calls from the 5' RACE reads in MiXCR, one entry per CDR3 protein. The repertoire includes 70,000 or so distinct CDR3 sequences, roughly 5% of them detected once, and 2.8% sits in the top ten. Sequencing was done on a sample of PBMCs. This chain uses TRBV5-6 with TRBJ2-3, with D unresolved. The receptor was isolated from a woman in her twenties or thirties with multiple sclerosis. The CDR3 DNA sequence: TGTGCCAGCAGCTGGGCCTCCACAGATACGCAGTATTTT. Amino acid sequence: CASSWASTDTQYF. The full variable domain, in which reference TRBV5-6 and TRBJ2-3 provide the parts outside the CDR3, is DAGVTQSPTHLIKTRGQQVTLRCSPKSGHDTVSWYQQALGQGPQFIFQYYEEEERQRGNFPDRFSGHQFPNYSSELNVNALLLGDSALYLCASSWASTDTQYFGPGTRLTVL.